This TCR beta chain is from a study of PD-1 blockade in classical Hodgkin lymphoma. Each of the patients experienced relapse following autologous stem cell transplantation, and their brentuximab vedotin exposure differed. The CDR3 is 15 amino acids. CDR1 SGHAT and CDR2 FQDESV come from the germline V gene (reference sequence). After removal of 3 bases from V and 2 bases from J, the junction contained 7 bases not matched to a gene. Data came from immunoSEQ multiplex PCR; TCRdb stores just in-frame clones and leaves some out. The sample consists of 15,000 to 20,000 clones, 75% to 85% of them appearing once.

The sample here was peripheral blood mononuclear cells (PBMCs), taken before the second cycle of nivolumab. The chain links TRBV11-1 to TRBJ2-7, with 7 bases identical to TRBD2. The receptor was isolated from a human donor with classical Hodgkin lymphoma. CDR3 sequence reads: CASSFGGTPTYEQYF. The CDR3 bases are TGTGCCAGCAGCTTCGGGGGGACGCCCACCTACGAGCAGTACTTC.